Below are 9 T cell receptor beta chains sequenced from a single sample in a study of blood T cell repertoires in COVID-19. Only in-frame clones appear in the TCRdb table, and some are missing; sequencing was by immunoSEQ multiplex PCR. This sample carries 15,000 to 20,000 clones, about 81% of them seen once, and the ten largest clones take less than 9%. The sequenced sample consisted of peripheral blood. These receptors originate from a man between 60 and 75 years old with acute or convalescent COVID-19.

This chain uses TRBV5-1 with TRBJ1-1; D is possibly TRBD1 (5 bases). Germline V gene sequence: CDR1 SGHRS, CDR2 YFSETQ. Trimming took off 0 bases at V and 2 bases at J, with 14 bases between the two ends. The CDR3 has 16 amino acids. CDR3 sequence (DNA): TGCGCCAGCAGCTTGGAATCAGGGAGGGGTAACACTGAAGCTTTCTTT. Protein: CASSLESGRGNTEAFF. The entire variable domain, with the rest obtained from reference TRBV5-1 and TRBJ1-1, is as follows: KAGVTQTPRYLIKTRGQQVTLSCSPISGHRSVSWYQQTPGQGLQFLFEYFSETQRNKGNFPGRFSGRQFSNSRSEMNVSTLELGDSALYLCASSLESGRGNTEAFFGQGTRLTVV.

The chain has TRBV5-4 and TRBJ1-1, with D unclear. V lost 4 bases and J 1 base, leaving 23 bases between the germline ends. Germline V gene sequence: CDR1 SGHNT, CDR2 YYREEE (reference sequence). This CDR3 has 18 amino acids. The CDR3 sequence is CASSDRQRTLRENTEAFF. The CDR3 DNA is TGTGCCAGCAGCGATCGACAAAGGACCCTACGGGAGAACACTGAAGCTTTCTTT.

The chain recombines TRBV9 with TRBJ1-2; D is unresolved. V was clipped by 4 bases and J by 4 bases, with 8 bases between them. The CDR3 has 12 residues. The germline V gene encodes CDR1 SGDLS and CDR2 YYNGEE. This CDR3 reads CASSFYSYGYTF. The CDR3 region has the DNA TGTGCCAGCAGCTTCTACAGCTATGGCTACACCTTC.

The chain links TRBV7-9 to TRBJ1-5; 7 nucleotides agree with TRBD1. Trimming at V came to 3 bases and at J to 1 base, leaving 0 bases not matched to a gene. This CDR3 has 14 residues. CDR1 is SEHNR, CDR2 FQNEAQ, per germline (reference sequence). The CDR3 nucleotides read TGTGCCAGCAGCTTGACAGGGAGCAATCAGCCCCAGCATTTT. Amino acid sequence: CASSLTGSNQPQHF.

The chain links TRBV5-6 to TRBJ2-7; a weak D match, TRBD2 (7 bases). Germline V CDR1 and CDR2: SGHDT, YYEEEE. The CDR3 is 14 amino acids. Trimming removed 0 bases from V and 6 bases from J, with 13 bases in between. In nucleotides, the CDR3 is TGTGCCAGCAGCTTGGGAGGGGGGGGCGGCGAGCAGTACTTC. Encoded protein: CASSLGGGGGEQYF.

The chain links TRBV19 to TRBJ2-1; the D is unclear. Trimming left V 10 bases short and J 4 bases short, with 14 bases between. The CDR3 loop spans 13 amino acids. Germline V gives CDR1 LNHDA, CDR2 SQIVND (reference sequence). This chain's CDR3 is CATQALRYNEQFF. For the CDR3, the DNA is TGTGCCACCCAGGCCCTGAGATACAATGAGCAGTTCTTC.

The gene calls are TRBV7-9 and TRBJ1-1, with no clear D. Germline CDR1 and CDR2: SEHNR and FQNEAQ (reference sequence). This CDR3 contains 13 residues. Trimming stripped 5 bases from V and 1 base from J, with 8 bases between. In nucleotides, the CDR3 is TGTGCCAGCAGCCCTTCAGAGAACACTGAAGCTTTCTTT. Residues: CASSPSENTEAFF.

The chain combines TRBV28 with TRBJ2-7; no reliable D call. CDR3 length: 9 residues. CDR1 and CDR2 (germline): MDHEN, SYDVKM. V gave up 11 bases and J gave up 8 bases, with 10 bases separating them. CDR3 nucleotide sequence: TGTGCCCTCCGAAACAAGCAGTACTTC. Translated, it gives CALRNKQYF.

This clone was seen only a few times. The genes are TRBV11-2 and TRBJ2-5; 12 bases map to TRBD2. Germline CDR1 reads SGHAT; CDR2 reads FQNNGV. There are 15 residues in the CDR3. V dropped 4 bases and J dropped 2; count of bases not matched to a gene: 2. Here the CDR3 reads CASSWGTSGQETQYF. CDR3 in DNA: TGTGCCAGCAGCTGGGGGACTAGCGGGCAAGAGACCCAGTACTTC.